A selection of T cell receptor beta chains follows, all from one sample in a study of Ad26.COV2.S vaccination and SARS-CoV-2 variants. Assay: immunoSEQ multiplex PCR; the TCRdb copy retains only in-frame clones and omits some. The sample yields roughly 400,000 clones, 80% to 95% seen once. Sequencing used peripheral blood, obtained in a trial of Ad26.COV2.S vaccine versus placebo. The receptors come from a person between 18 and 60 years old who received the Ad26.COV2.S COVID-19 vaccine or a placebo. CDR3s leave out the opening cysteine and the closing phenylalanine or tryptophan.

cdr3_aa: ASSVDPPGTMNTEAF; j_call: TRBJ1-1; v_call: TRBV9
cdr3_aa: ASTRPSGQGPYEQY; j_call: TRBJ2-7; v_call: TRBV11-2
cdr3_aa: ASRSSGEQF; j_call: TRBJ2-1; v_call: TRBV27
cdr3_aa: ASSGTDRGQNSPLH; j_call: TRBJ1-6; v_call: TRBV2
cdr3_aa: ASSPRGAASEQY; j_call: TRBJ2-7; v_call: TRBV19
cdr3_aa: ASSPWDRANTIY; j_call: TRBJ1-3; v_call: TRBV7-2
cdr3_aa: ASSQGLAGGGETQY; j_call: TRBJ2-5; v_call: TRBV7-2
cdr3_aa: ASRSGMSTDTQY; j_call: TRBJ2-3; v_call: TRBV7-2
cdr3_aa: ASSLSLDSNQPQH; j_call: TRBJ1-5; v_call: TRBV27
cdr3_aa: ASSLAGGPGTA; j_call: TRBJ1-2; v_call: TRBV5-4
cdr3_aa: AISELSGSTDTQY; j_call: TRBJ2-3; v_call: TRBV10-3
cdr3_aa: ASGPSKYNERF; j_call: TRBJ2-1; v_call: TRBV12-5
cdr3_aa: ASSVNREVVLPSSYNEQF; j_call: TRBJ2-1; v_call: TRBV13
cdr3_aa: ASSLGRDLFEQY; j_call: TRBJ2-7; v_call: TRBV5-1
cdr3_aa: ASRWGQETQY; j_call: TRBJ2-5; v_call: TRBV6-5
cdr3_aa: ASSPQTSGSRDEQF; j_call: TRBJ2-1; v_call: TRBV7-2
cdr3_aa: ASSIGPRSYNEQF; j_call: TRBJ2-1; v_call: TRBV7-8
cdr3_aa: ASSLETLRGTDTQY; j_call: TRBJ2-3; v_call: TRBV7-8
cdr3_aa: ASSEGTRGSGTQY; j_call: TRBJ2-3; v_call: TRBV9
cdr3_aa: ASSTGTVNYGYT; j_call: TRBJ1-2; v_call: TRBV7-9
cdr3_aa: ASSDGYEQY; j_call: TRBJ2-7; v_call: TRBV6-1
cdr3_aa: ASSLGQGPAVDEQF; j_call: TRBJ2-1; v_call: TRBV5-1
cdr3_aa: ASTQDSYNSPLH; j_call: TRBJ1-6; v_call: TRBV4-2
cdr3_aa: ASSPTWADTQY; j_call: TRBJ2-3; v_call: TRBV11-1
cdr3_aa: ASSKDREGAF; j_call: TRBJ1-1; v_call: TRBV2
cdr3_aa: ASSWGGMNTGELF; j_call: TRBJ2-2; v_call: TRBV27
cdr3_aa: ASSPGTGGDTQY; j_call: TRBJ2-3; v_call: TRBV18
cdr3_aa: SFRHGTSNQPQH; j_call: TRBJ1-5; v_call: TRBV29-1
cdr3_aa: ASSPGTGAYEQY; j_call: TRBJ2-7; v_call: TRBV14
cdr3_aa: ASSSDRGDYGYT; j_call: TRBJ1-2; v_call: TRBV7-9
cdr3_aa: ASSPTSADTQY; j_call: TRBJ2-3; v_call: TRBV6-6
cdr3_aa: ALRRNGIHEQF; j_call: TRBJ2-1; v_call: TRBV2
cdr3_aa: ASSYDGNTDTQY; j_call: TRBJ2-3; v_call: TRBV7-3
cdr3_aa: ASSLSPSYEQY; j_call: TRBJ2-7; v_call: TRBV11-2
cdr3_aa: ASSLRNSPLH; j_call: TRBJ1-6; v_call: TRBV27
cdr3_aa: ATTLGIGGELF; j_call: TRBJ2-2; v_call: TRBV24-1
cdr3_aa: ASRRPLGNEQF; j_call: TRBJ2-1; v_call: TRBV12-3/TRBV12-4
cdr3_aa: ASSALAGAYEQY; j_call: TRBJ2-7; v_call: TRBV2
cdr3_aa: ASSLGASYPQETQY; j_call: TRBJ2-5; v_call: TRBV28
cdr3_aa: ASSLAQQGRNYGYT; j_call: TRBJ1-2; v_call: TRBV5-4
cdr3_aa: ASSVAEGGYEQY; j_call: TRBJ2-7; v_call: TRBV9